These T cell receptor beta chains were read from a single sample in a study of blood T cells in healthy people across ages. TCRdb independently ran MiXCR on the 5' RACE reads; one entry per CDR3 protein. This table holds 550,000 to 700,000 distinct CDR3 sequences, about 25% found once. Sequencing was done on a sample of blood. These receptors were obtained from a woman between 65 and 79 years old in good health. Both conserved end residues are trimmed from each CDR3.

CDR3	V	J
ASTREPSNTEAF	TRBV9	TRBJ1-1
ASSQDRAGTRGNTIY	TRBV4-1	TRBJ1-3
ASSTPEDQETQY	TRBV14	TRBJ2-5
ASSFPSQPQH	TRBV7-9	TRBJ1-5
ASSLGQGAWEQY	TRBV7-2	-
ASRGGTTSTDTQY	TRBV2	TRBJ2-3
ASSVGLAASFYEQY	TRBV9	TRBJ2-7
ASSQAGMERGYT	TRBV4-3	TRBJ1-2
ASRNKGRNTEAF	TRBV6-5	TRBJ1-1
ASSSRGPDQPQH	TRBV5-5	TRBJ1-5
ASSSDLRGRPETQY	TRBV7-8	-
ASSQGTGATEAF	TRBV4-3	TRBJ1-1
ASSYWGLGSTDTQY	TRBV6-2/TRBV6-3	TRBJ2-3
SARKGQAVNTEAF	TRBV20-1	TRBJ1-1
ASSSGTSGIRQF	TRBV6-5	-
ASSSAGTAS	TRBV5-1	TRBJ2-5
SALRTSGVRETQY	TRBV20-1	TRBJ2-5
ASSLGGGDQPQH	TRBV5-1	TRBJ1-5
SASNSVRSSYNEQF	TRBV20-1	TRBJ2-1
ASSLKDLGQETQY	TRBV5-6	TRBJ2-5
ASSLVSAGYT	TRBV7-2	TRBJ1-2
SARDGTSGKDTQY	TRBV20-1	TRBJ2-3
ASSYSKNVNYGYT	TRBV6-5	TRBJ1-2
ASSLAGLAANTGELF	TRBV7-8	TRBJ2-2
SAGAGANVLT	TRBV20-1	TRBJ2-6
ASSSPLHGYT	TRBV27	TRBJ1-2